The entry below gives a single TCR beta chain sequence along with its context. Time point in this sample: peripheral blood 6 weeks after treatment start. The data originate from a study of PD-L1 blockade in urothelial cancer. Clones were sequenced by immunoSEQ multiplex PCR, and TCRdb holds only the in-frame ones, with some missing. Altogether about 130,000 clones are present, roughly 86% being singletons, with the ten largest covering 2.4%. The length of the CDR3 is 16 residues. Germline CDR1 reads MRHNA; CDR2 reads SNTAGT. V was pared by 5 bases and J by 8 bases, with 10 bases of the junction left unmatched.

Here the sequenced sample was PBMCs, taken around atezolizumab (anti-PD-L1) treatment. The chain is built from TRBV6-4 and TRBJ2-1; 12 nucleotides align to TRBD2. The receptor comes from a man aged 50 or older with urothelial cancer. The CDR3 reads CASSLISSGRADEQFF. CDR3 coding DNA: TGTGCCAGCAGTCTGATCTCTAGCGGGAGGGCCGATGAGCAGTTCTTC.